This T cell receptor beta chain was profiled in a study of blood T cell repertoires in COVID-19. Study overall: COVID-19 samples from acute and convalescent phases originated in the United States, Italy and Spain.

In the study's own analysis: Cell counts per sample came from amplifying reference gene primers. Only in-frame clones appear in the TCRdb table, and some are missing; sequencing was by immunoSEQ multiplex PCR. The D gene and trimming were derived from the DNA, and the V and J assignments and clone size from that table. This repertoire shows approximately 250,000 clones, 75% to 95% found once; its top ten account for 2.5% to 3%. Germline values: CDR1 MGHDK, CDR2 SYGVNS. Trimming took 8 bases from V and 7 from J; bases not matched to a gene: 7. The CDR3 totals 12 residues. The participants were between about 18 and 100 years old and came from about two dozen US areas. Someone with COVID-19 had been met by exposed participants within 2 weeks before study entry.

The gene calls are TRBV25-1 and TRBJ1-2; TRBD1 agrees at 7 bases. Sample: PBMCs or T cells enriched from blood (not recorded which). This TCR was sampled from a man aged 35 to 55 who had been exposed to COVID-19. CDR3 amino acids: CASQDRFSGYTF. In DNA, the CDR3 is TGTGCCAGCCAGGACAGGTTTAGTGGCTACACCTTC.